This entry concerns a single T cell receptor (beta chain). This clone's antigen is unknown. Base-call qualities are not available, and no considerably larger clone is one nucleotide away. The sample originates from a study of blood T cell repertoires in COVID-19 (dated by TCRdb to about 2020). Broadly, across the study: The collaborator samples originated in the United States, Italy and Spain and spanned the acute and convalescent phases of COVID-19. The prospective study material was composed of cDNA or gDNA derived from T cells, B-cell-depleted T cells, or PBMCs. The dataset comprised deeply sampled blood TCRbeta repertoires from subjects exposed to, actively infected with, or recovered from COVID-19. A freely available public database, intended as a resource for researchers studying the immune response to SARS-CoV-2, is where the repertoires were released. Samples were obtained from the ongoing ImmuneRACE study (first 160 participants) and from 1,254 subjects provided by 6 global collaborators. Nearly every sample came with metadata listing a de-identified subject ID, COVID-19 status, age in years and sex. HLA class I and class II types, where available, came from metadata supplied by the sample provider rather than from assay-based typing.

Collaborating institutions collected whole blood in K2EDTA tubes following their own protocols. For TCRbeta analysis, collaborators shipped samples in one of three forms: frozen whole blood, isolated PBMCs, or DNA extracted from either of those sample types. The study at large found these results: Clinical and demographic metadata were provided uncurated, with the amount varying by source and participant.

The immunoSEQ Assay, a bias-controlled multiplex PCR, was used to amplify TCRbeta CDR3 regions from genomic DNA. The authors' pipeline ran thus. The number of nucleated cells in each sample was estimated from the amplification of reference gene primers within the assay. Sequence reads were collapsed and filtered to measure the absolute abundance of every unique TCRbeta CDR3 rearrangement. For each sample, productive Simpson clonality was calculated as the square root of Simpson's diversity index over productive rearrangements. This immuneACCESS table, as held by TCRdb, lists in-frame sequences with V and J called but not all clones. Of the missing ones, under half trace to an unresolved V gene in checked studies; the others have no known cause. V and J calls and clone size are as listed in that table; D and trimming were resolved from the DNA. The sample includes approximately 210,000 clones, with around 80% observed a single time. 20% of the sample rests with the top ten.

CDR1 and CDR2, per the germline V gene, are SGHVS and FQNEAQ. The CDR3 sequence holds 14 residues, the cysteine and phenylalanine included. Only the CDR3 region is kept as DNA, spanning 42 bases read in frame from base 1. V is cut by 4 bases and J by 5 bases, and the space between the germline ends is 12 bases. The chain employs TRBV7-8 and TRBJ1-5; the D gene is not confidently resolved. The sample was peripheral blood. The sequence was collected from a human donor in a cohort sampled during active COVID-19. The nucleotides are TGTGCCAGCAGCTCAGCCTTCGGGGATCAGCCCCAGCATTTT. This yields the protein CASSSAFGDQPQHF.